A single TCR beta chain is shown here with its context. Its antigen is still unknown. Deletions cut 5 bases from V and 0 bases from J, with 13 bases between. Germline values: CDR1 MNHEY, CDR2 SVGAGI. CDR3 size: 15 residues. These data come from a study of cytomegalovirus exposure and HLA in healthy donors. PCR employed 60 Vbeta and 13 Jbeta primers. This table comes from immunoSEQ multiplex PCR, and its TCRdb copy is limited to in-frame clones, with some not included. Among 95,000 to 100,000 clones, around 74% were seen once, and the ten largest hold around 7%. Findings and limits, study-wide: Follow-up analysis later connected one missense variant in DCLRE1C with trimming of TCR beta V- and J-genes.

The J gene is TRBJ1-2, the V gene TRBV6-5, with D tentatively TRBD1 (6 bases). The source is a man aged 40-50 years in good health and CMV-seropositive. The sequencing sample was made of PBMCs. CDR3 sequence reads: CASSKDRNANYGYTF. As DNA, the CDR3 is TGTGCCAGCAGTAAGGACAGAAACGCTAACTATGGCTACACCTTC.